The subject of this entry is one TCR beta chain. Its matching antigen is unknown. This specimen comes from a study of shared clonotypes between healthy human individuals. General study results and limits: Clonotype sharing among donors was thought likely to change with sequencing depth. Among the subsets, naive ones generally showed larger estimated richness than memory ones.

The germline V gene has CDR1 SGHTA and CDR2 FQGTGA. Unmatched junction bases numbered 12, after V lost 5 bases and J lost 1 base. This CDR3 is built from 19 residues. The deep-level immunoSEQ assay was used. In the study's own analysis: Filtering was not the same, since immunoSEQ gave junction-only sequences without quality scores. The protocol was immunoSEQ multiplex PCR, while the TCRdb copy is restricted to in-frame clones and leaves out a portion. The V and J calls and the clone size are those of that table, but D and trimming were determined from the DNA. The table records 2 million to 3 million clones, 80% to 95% of them present only once.

The sample was naive CD4+ T cells from PBMCs. Documented subset: CD45RA+ positively selected. This chain uses TRBV7-3 with TRBJ2-3; 13 nucleotides agree with TRBD2. The TCR was taken from a man between 18 and 29 years old in good health. Some clones in this sample may be carry-over from other donors' samples. CDR3 in amino acids: CASSPGTSGNLYGTDTQYF. The CDR3, as DNA: TGTGCCAGCAGCCCTGGGACTAGCGGGAACCTCTATGGCACAGATACGCAGTATTTT. Together with reference TRBV7-3 and TRBJ2-3, the CDR3 gives the full variable domain: GAGVSQTPSNKVTEKGKYVELRCDPISGHTALYWYRQSLGQGPEFLIYFQGTGAADDSGLPNDRFFAVRPEGSVSTLKIQRTERGDSAVYLCASSPGTSGNLYGTDTQYFGPGTRLTVL.